One sample yielded the 8 T cell receptor beta chains listed below, sequenced in a study of blood T cell repertoires in COVID-19. Sequencing was performed with immunoSEQ multiplex PCR; in TCRdb, only in-frame clones are kept and a portion is missing. The sample yields about 160,000 clones, around 85% seen once. Sequences were obtained from peripheral blood. The receptors stem from a man older than 75 with COVID-19, enrolled during active disease.

The chain has TRBV6-5 and TRBJ1-6; D is possibly TRBD1 (5 bases). V was shortened by 8 bases and J by 5 bases, with 16 bases between the two germline ends. In germline, CDR1 is MNHEY, CDR2 SVGAGI. The CDR3 has 15 amino acids. Here the CDR3 DNA reads TGTGCCAGCGGGGGGGGAAAGCGGCATAATTCACCCCTCCACTTT. Translated: CASGGGKRHNSPLHF.

V gene TRBV5-1 combines with J gene TRBJ1-6; TRBD1 matches 8 bases. After removal of 0 bases from V and 10 bases from J, the junction contained 9 bases not matched to a gene. Germline V gene lookup returns CDR1 SGHRS and CDR2 YFSETQ. The CDR3 has 16 amino acids. The CDR3 DNA reads TGCGCCAGCAGCTTGGCCTGGACAGGGCTCGGCTCACCCCTCCACTTT. Translation gives CASSLAWTGLGSPLHF.

This sequence joins TRBV5-1 and TRBJ1-2; D perhaps matches TRBD1 (6 bases). CDR1 and CDR2 (germline): SGHRS, YFSETQ. This CDR3 has 15 amino acids. V lost 0 bases and J lost 5, with 14 bases in between. In DNA form, the CDR3 reads TGCGCCAGCAGCTTGGTTCCCCGGACAGATTATGGCTACACCTTC. It yields the protein CASSLVPRTDYGYTF.

The rearrangement links TRBV7-2 to TRBJ1-1; 10 positions agree with TRBD1. Germline lookup yields CDR1 SGHTA and CDR2 FQGNSA. The CDR3 extends over 15 amino acids. Unmatched junction bases numbered 6, after V lost 3 bases and J lost 5 bases. CDR3 nucleotide sequence: TGTGCCAGCAGCTTTGTTCCGGGACAGGGGACTGAAGCTTTCTTT. It translates to CASSFVPGQGTEAFF.

This rearrangement joins TRBV6-5 to TRBJ2-4; D perhaps matches TRBD1 (5 bases). Trimming stripped 2 bases from V and 2 bases from J, with 7 bases between. The CDR3 covers 14 residues. Germline CDR1 is MNHEY and CDR2 is SVGAGI. CDR3 protein: CASSYRGSKNIQYF. DNA for the CDR3: TGTGCCAGCAGTTACAGGGGTTCCAAAAACATTCAGTACTTC.

This chain connects TRBV6-5 to TRBJ1-1; D may be TRBD1 (6 bases). The CDR3 loop spans 13 amino acids. Looked up from germline, CDR1 is MNHEY and CDR2 is SVGAGI. With 4 bases removed from V and 4 bases from J, the gap between germline ends came to 10 bases. The CDR3 DNA reads TGTGCCAGCAGTTTTACCAGGGGCACTGAAGCTTTCTTT. It yields the protein CASSFTRGTEAFF.

The count of this clone is one. The rearrangement uses TRBV28 and TRBJ2-3, with TRBD2 matching 11 bases. V lost 5 bases, J lost 5 bases, and 3 bases stayed unmatched. The CDR3 covers 14 residues. The V gene's germline CDR1 is MDHEN and CDR2 SYDVKM. This chain's CDR3 is CASSVAGGRDTQYF. CDR3 DNA: TGTGCCAGCAGTGTAGCGGGGGGGCGAGATACGCAGTATTTT. The whole variable domain, remainder taken from reference TRBV28 and TRBJ2-3, is DVKVTQSSRYLVKRTGEKVFLECVQDMDHENMFWYRQDPGLGLRLIYFSYDVKMKEKGDIPEGYSVSREKKERFSLILESASTNQTSMYLCASSVAGGRDTQYFGPGTRLTVL.

The chain joins TRBV28 to TRBJ1-2; TRBD1 is a possible D gene (5 bases). V was clipped by 3 bases and J by 8 bases, with 16 bases between them. The germline CDR1 and CDR2 sequences are MDHEN and SYDVKM. The CDR3 totals 14 residues. The CDR3 coding sequence is TGTGCCAGCAGTTTTACGGGGGTTTTTTTCGGCTACACCTTC. It yields the protein CASSFTGVFFGYTF.